This T cell receptor beta chain was recovered during a study of blood T cells in healthy people across ages. For this clonotype: This may come from a read error, since a much larger clone is one base off.

Between the trimmed V and J ends, which lost 4 bases and 3 bases, there was a span of 4 bases. Looked up from germline, CDR1 is MNHEY and CDR2 is SMNVEV (reference sequence). The CDR3 runs to 11 residues. A second PCR, run for roughly 7 to 11 cycles, used a sample-barcoded 5' primer plus a J-beta primer mix. TCRdb re-called the 5' RACE reads through MiXCR, storing one row per CDR3 protein. Here the sample spans roughly 1 million distinct CDR3 sequences, around 27% being singletons. The authors isolated at least 6.5 million PBMCs per sample. These data were also filed under a second study, of T cells of mothers and their children. This second study says: Three healthy Caucasian mothers, along with their six children, were the donors.

V usage is TRBV27 and J usage is TRBJ2-7; no reliable D call. The receptor comes from a girl aged 2 to 10 in good health. Sequencing used blood. The CDR3 sequence is CASSYVYEQYF. In DNA, the CDR3 is TGTGCCAGCAGTTACGTCTACGAGCAGTACTTC.